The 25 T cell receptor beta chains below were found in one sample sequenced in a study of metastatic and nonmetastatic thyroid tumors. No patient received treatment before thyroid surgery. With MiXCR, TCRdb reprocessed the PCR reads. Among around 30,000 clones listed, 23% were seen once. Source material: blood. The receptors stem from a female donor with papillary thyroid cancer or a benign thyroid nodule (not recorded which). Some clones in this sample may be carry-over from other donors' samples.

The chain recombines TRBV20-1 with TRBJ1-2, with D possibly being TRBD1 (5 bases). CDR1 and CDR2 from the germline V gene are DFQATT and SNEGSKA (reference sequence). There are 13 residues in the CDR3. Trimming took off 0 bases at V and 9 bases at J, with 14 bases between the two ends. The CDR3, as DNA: TGCAGTGCTAGAGATAGGAAGGGGATCAGCTACACCTTC. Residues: CSARDRKGISYTF.

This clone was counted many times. The CDR3 protein is CASAGTSYEQYF. The CDR3 DNA reads TGTGCCAGCGCCGGGACGAGCTACGAGCAGTACTTC. The chain joins TRBV6-1 to TRBJ2-7; D tentatively reads TRBD1 or TRBD2 (5 bases each). Trimming took off 8 bases at V and 3 bases at J, with 11 bases between the two ends. Germline V gene data show CDR1 as MNHNS and CDR2 as SASEGT. The CDR3 runs 12 residues.

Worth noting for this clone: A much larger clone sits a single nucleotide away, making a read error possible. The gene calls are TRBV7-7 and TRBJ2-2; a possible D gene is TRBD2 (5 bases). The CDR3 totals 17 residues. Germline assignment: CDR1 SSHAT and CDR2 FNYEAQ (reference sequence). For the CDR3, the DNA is TGTGCTAGCAGCTTAGAACACGCGGGTGAGAACACCGGGGAGCTGTTTTTT. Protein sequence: CASSLEHAGENTGELFF.

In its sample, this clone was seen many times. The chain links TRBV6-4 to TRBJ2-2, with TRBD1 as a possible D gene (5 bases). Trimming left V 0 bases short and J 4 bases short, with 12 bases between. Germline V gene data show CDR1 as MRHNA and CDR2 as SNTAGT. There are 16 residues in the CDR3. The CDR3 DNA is TGTGCCAGCAGTGACTCGGCAGGGTCAGGCACCGGGGAGCTGTTTTTT. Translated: CASSDSAGSGTGELFF.

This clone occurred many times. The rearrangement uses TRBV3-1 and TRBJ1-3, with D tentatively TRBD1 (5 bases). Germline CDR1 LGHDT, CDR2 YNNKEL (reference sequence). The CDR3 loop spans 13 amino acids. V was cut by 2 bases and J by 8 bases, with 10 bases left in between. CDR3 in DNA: TGTGCCAGCAGCCAACAGGGTGGGTACACCATATATTTT. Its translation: CASSQQGGYTIYF.

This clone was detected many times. The CDR3 protein is CASSIGATEAFF. As DNA, the CDR3 is TGTGCCAGTAGTATAGGGGCCACTGAAGCTTTCTTT. The J gene is TRBJ1-1, the V gene TRBV19; D not resolved. CDR1 LNHDA and CDR2 SQIVND come from the germline V gene (reference sequence). The CDR3 extends over 12 amino acids. V shed 1 base and J shed 4 bases, with 4 bases lying between them.

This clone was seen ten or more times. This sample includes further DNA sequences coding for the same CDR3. The CDR3 bases are TGTGCCAGCTCACCGAGAGGGGGAAACACTGAAGCTTTCTTT. As protein: CASSPRGGNTEAFF. This chain links TRBV18 with TRBJ1-1; a weak D match, TRBD1 (6 bases). In germline, CDR1 is KGHSH, CDR2 LQKENI. V lost 3 bases and J lost 2, with 10 bases in between. The CDR3 loop spans 14 amino acids.

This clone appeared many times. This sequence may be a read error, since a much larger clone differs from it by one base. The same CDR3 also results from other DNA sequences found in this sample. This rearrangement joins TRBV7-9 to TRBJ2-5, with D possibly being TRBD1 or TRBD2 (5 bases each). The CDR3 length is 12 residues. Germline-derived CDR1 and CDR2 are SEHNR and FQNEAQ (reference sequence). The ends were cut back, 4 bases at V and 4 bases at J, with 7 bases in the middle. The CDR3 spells CASSSGGETQYF. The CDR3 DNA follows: TGTGCCAGCAGCTCTGGGGGAGAGACCCAGTACTTC.

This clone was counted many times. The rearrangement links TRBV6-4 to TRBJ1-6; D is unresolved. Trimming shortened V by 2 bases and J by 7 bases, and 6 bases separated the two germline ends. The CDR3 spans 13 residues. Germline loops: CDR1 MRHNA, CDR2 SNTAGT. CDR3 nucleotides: TGTGCCAGCAGTGACGTTCCGAATTCACCCCTCCACTTT. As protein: CASSDVPNSPLHF.

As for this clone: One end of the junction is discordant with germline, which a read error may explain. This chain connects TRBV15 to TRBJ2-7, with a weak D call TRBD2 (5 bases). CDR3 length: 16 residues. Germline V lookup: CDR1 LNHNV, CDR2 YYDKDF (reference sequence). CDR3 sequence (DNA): TGTGCCCCCAGCGAAACCTGTACGCTGAGCGGCAACGAGCAGTACTTC. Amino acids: CAPSETCTLSGNEQYF.

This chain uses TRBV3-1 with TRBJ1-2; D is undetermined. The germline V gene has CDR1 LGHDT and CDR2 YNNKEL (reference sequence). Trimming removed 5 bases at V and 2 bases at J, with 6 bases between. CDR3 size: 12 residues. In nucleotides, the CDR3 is TGTGCCAGCAGCTCCCTGAACTATGGCTACACCTTC. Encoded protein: CASSSLNYGYTF.

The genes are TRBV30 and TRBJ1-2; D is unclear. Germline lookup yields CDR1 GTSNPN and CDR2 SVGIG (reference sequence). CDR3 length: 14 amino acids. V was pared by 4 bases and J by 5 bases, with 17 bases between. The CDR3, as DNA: TGTGCCTGGAAACGGCGCGGACCCCTTTATGGCTACACCTTC. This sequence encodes CAWKRRGPLYGYTF. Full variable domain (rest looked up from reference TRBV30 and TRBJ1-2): SQTIHQWPATLVQPVGSPLSLECTVEGTSNPNLYWYRQAAGRGLQLLFYSVGIGQISSEVPQNLSASRPQDRQFILSSKKLLLSDSGFYLCAWKRRGPLYGYTFGSGTRLTVV.

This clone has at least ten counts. The CDR3 protein is CASSKDRASTEAFF. DNA of the CDR3: TGTGCCAGCAGTAAAGACAGGGCTAGCACTGAAGCTTTCTTT. The rearrangement links TRBV12-3 or TRBV12-4 to TRBJ1-1; 7 bases line up with TRBD1. This CDR3 region has 14 residues. Trimming cost V 5 bases and J 4 bases; bases outside gene matches: 7.

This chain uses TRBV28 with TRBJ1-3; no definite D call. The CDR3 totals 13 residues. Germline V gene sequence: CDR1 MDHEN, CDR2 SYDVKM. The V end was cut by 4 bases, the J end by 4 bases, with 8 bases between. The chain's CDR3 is CASSSDSGNTIYF. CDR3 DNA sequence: TGTGCCAGCAGTTCCGACTCCGGAAACACCATATATTTT.

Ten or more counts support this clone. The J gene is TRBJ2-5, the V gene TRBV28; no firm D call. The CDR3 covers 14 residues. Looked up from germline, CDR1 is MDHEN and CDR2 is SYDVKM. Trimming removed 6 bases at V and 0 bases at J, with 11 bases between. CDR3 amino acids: CASSPGRNQETQYF. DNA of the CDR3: TGTGCCAGCAGCCCCGGACGGAACCAAGAGACCCAGTACTTC. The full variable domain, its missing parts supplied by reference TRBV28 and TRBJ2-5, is DVKVTQSSRYLVKRTGEKVFLECVQDMDHENMFWYRQDPGLGLRLIYFSYDVKMKEKGDIPEGYSVSREKKERFSLILESASTNQTSMYLCASSPGRNQETQYFGPGTRLLVL.

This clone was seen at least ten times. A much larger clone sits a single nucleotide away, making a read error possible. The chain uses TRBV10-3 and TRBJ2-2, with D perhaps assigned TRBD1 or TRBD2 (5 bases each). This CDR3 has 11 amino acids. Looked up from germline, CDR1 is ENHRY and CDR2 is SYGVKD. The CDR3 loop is CAIRSGGGLFF. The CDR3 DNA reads TGTGCCATCAGGTCGGGTGGGGGGCTGTTTTTT.

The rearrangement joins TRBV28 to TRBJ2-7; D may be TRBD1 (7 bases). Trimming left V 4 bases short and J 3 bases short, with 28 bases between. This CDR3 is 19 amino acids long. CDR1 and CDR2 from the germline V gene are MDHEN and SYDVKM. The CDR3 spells CASSSRAISGGPFNYEQYF. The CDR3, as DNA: TGTGCCAGCAGTTCCCGGGCGATATCAGGGGGGCCTTTCAACTACGAGCAGTACTTC.

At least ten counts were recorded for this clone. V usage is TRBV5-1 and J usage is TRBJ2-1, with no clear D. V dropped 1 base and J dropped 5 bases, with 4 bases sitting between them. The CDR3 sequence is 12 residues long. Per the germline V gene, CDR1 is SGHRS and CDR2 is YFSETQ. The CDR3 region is CASSLSHNEQFF. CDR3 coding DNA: TGCGCCAGCAGCTTGTCGCACAATGAGCAGTTCTTC.

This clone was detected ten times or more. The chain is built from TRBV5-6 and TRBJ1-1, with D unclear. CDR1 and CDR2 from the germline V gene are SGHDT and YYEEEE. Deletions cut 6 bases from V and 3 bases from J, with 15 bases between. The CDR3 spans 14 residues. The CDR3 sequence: CASTVESGYTEAFF. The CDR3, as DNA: TGTGCCAGCACCGTGGAATCGGGTTACACTGAAGCTTTCTTT.

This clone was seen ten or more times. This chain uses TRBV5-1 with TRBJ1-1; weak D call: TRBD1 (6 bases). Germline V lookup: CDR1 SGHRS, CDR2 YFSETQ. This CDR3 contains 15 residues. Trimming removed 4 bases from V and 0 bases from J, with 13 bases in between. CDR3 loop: CASSLGGSLNTEAFF. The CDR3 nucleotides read TGCGCCAGCAGCCTCGGGGGCAGCCTGAACACTGAAGCTTTCTTT.

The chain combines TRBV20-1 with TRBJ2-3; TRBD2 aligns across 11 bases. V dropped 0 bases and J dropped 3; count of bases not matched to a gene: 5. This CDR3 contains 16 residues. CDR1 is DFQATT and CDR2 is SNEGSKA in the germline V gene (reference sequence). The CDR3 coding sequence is TGCAGTGCTAGAGATCTACTAGCGGGAGTGACAGATACGCAGTATTTT. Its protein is CSARDLLAGVTDTQYF.

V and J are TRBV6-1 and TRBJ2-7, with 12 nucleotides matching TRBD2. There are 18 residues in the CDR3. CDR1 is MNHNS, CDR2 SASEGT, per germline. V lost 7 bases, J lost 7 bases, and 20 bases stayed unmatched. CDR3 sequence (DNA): TGTGCCAGCATCCTGACTAGCGGGAGTGCCGGAGTGTCTAGTGAGCAGTACTTC. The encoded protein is CASILTSGSAGVSSEQYF.

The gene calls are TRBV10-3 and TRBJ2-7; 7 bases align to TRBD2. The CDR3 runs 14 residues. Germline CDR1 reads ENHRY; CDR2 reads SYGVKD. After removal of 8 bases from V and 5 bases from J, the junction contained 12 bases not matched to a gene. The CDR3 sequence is CAIEKPAGDDEQYF. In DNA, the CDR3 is TGTGCCATCGAAAAACCTGCGGGAGATGACGAGCAGTACTTC.

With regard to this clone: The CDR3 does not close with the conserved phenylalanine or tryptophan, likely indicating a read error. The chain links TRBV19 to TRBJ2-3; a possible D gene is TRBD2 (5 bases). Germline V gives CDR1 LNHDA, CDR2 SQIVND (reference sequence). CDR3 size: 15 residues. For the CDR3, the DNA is TGTGCCAGTAGTAAGGCACGCCCTAGCAAAGATACGCAGTATGTT. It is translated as CASSKARPSKDTQYV.

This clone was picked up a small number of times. The CDR3 protein is CASSFNVGRTISGELFF. The CDR3 DNA follows: TGTGCCAGCAGCTTTAATGTCGGCAGAACAATTTCCGGGGAGCTGTTTTTT. The gene calls are TRBV5-4 and TRBJ2-2; the D is unclear. V was trimmed by 2 bases and J by 6 bases, leaving 20 bases between them. This CDR3 has 17 amino acids. Germline values: CDR1 SGHNT, CDR2 YYREEE (reference sequence).